This T cell receptor beta chain emerged from a study of blood T cell repertoires in COVID-19 (dated by TCRdb to 2020 to 2021). Study-wide context: Collaborator samples came from the United States, Italy and Spain and covered acute and convalescent phases of COVID-19. The material from the prospective study consisted of cDNA or gDNA derived from T cells, B-cell-depleted T cells, or PBMCs. The dataset comprised deeply sampled blood TCRbeta repertoires from subjects exposed to, actively infected with, or recovered from COVID-19. A freely available public database, intended as a resource for researchers studying the immune response to SARS-CoV-2, is where the repertoires were released. Samples came from the ongoing ImmuneRACE study (first 160 participants) plus 1,254 subjects from 6 global collaborators. Nearly every sample came with metadata listing a de-identified subject ID, COVID-19 status, age in years and sex. Where HLA class I and class II types were available, the types were taken from metadata supplied by the sample provider, not from assay-based typing.

Overall results and qualifications from the work: The quantity of clinical and demographic metadata differed by source and by participant and was supplied without curation.

In regard to this clone: Its recognized antigen is unknown. Base quality data are lacking; no much larger clone is found one base away.

The immunoSEQ Assay, a bias-controlled multiplex PCR, was used to amplify TCRbeta CDR3 regions from genomic DNA. On the authors' methods: Nucleated cell counts per sample were estimated from amplification of reference gene primers within the assay. To quantify the absolute abundance of each unique TCRbeta CDR3 rearrangement, sequence reads were collapsed and filtered. For each sample, productive Simpson clonality was calculated as the square root of Simpson's diversity index across productive rearrangements. Not all clones reach the TCRdb copy of this immuneACCESS table, which keeps in-frame sequences only. Checked studies attribute under half of the gap to unresolved V genes and leave the rest unexplained. D and trimming were read from the DNA, whereas the V and J calls and clone size are those reported in that table. The sample profile shows 250,000 to 300,000 clones; around 90% of them were found once. The ten largest clones take up around 1.1% of the sample.

Enrolling through a virtual design, the prospective study's participants ranged in age from roughly 18 to 89 years and lived across roughly 24 United States geographic areas. In the prospective study, cohorts were assigned on the basis of participant-reported clinical history obtained from a screening survey and a study questionnaire. For ImmuneRACE Cohort 3, a participant was defined as recovered based on two consecutive negative NP/OP PCR tests, clearance by a healthcare professional, or resolution of symptoms. Each participant in the prospective study had whole blood, serum and a nasopharyngeal or oropharyngeal swab collected by mobile phlebotomists. Additional blood draws and questionnaires over an approximately two-month period could optionally be provided by prospective study participants. Before DNA extraction, blood samples from the prospective study were shipped at room temperature or frozen.

Relative to germline, V is 3 bases shorter and J is 6 bases shorter, with 21 bases between their ends. The germline V gene supplies CDR1 SGDLS and CDR2 YYNGEE. Measured from the cysteine to the phenylalanine, the CDR3 is 17 residues long. CDR3 DNA only is kept here, 51 bases in frame from base 1. The chain was built from TRBV9 and TRBJ1-4; the D gene is perhaps TRBD1, on 6 matching bases. The clonotype was recovered from a woman younger than 45 who had recovered from COVID-19. Sequencing was carried out using PBMCs or T cells enriched from blood (not recorded which). In nucleotides, the sequence is TGTGCCAGCAGCGGGGAAGGAACAGGGAGAACCGATGAAAAACTGTTTTTT. It encodes CASSGEGTGRTDEKLFF.